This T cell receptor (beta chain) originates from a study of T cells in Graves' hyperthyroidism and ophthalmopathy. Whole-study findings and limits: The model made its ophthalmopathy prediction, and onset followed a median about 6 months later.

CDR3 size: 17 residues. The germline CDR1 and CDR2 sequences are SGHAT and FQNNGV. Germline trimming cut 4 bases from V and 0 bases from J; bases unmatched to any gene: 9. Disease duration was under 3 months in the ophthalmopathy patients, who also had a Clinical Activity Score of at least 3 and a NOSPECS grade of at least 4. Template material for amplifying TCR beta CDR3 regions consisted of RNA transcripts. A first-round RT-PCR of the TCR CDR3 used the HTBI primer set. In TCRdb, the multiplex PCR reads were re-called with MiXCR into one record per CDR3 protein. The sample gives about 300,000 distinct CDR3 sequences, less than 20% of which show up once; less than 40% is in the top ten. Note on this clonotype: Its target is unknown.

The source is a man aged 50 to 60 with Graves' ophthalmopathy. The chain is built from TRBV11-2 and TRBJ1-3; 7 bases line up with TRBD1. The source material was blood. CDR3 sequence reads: CASSYPTGAISGNTIYF. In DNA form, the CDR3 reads TGTGCCAGCAGCTATCCAACAGGGGCCATCTCTGGAAACACCATATATTTT.